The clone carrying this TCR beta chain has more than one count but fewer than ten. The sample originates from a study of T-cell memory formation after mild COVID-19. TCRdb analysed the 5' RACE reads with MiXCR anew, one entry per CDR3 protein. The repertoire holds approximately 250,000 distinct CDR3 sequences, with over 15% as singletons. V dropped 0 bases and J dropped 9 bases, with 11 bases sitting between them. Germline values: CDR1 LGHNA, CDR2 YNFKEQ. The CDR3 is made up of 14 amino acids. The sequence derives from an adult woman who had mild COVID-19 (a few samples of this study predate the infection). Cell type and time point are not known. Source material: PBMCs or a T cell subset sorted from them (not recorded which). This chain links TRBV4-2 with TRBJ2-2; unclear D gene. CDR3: CASSQDPTFRELFF. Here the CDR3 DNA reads TGTGCCAGCAGCCAAGATCCGACCTTCAGGGAGCTGTTTTTT.